This T cell receptor (beta chain) was recorded in a study of T-cell reconstitution after alpha-beta-depleted transplantation in children. TCRbeta library preparation incorporated unique molecular identifiers. From the PCR reads, TCRdb called clonotypes with MiXCR, one entry per CDR3 protein. The repertoire consists of 150,000 to 250,000 distinct CDR3 sequences, with 13% to 15% occurring once and the leading ten covering around 13%. The V gene's germline CDR1 is DFQATT and CDR2 SNEGSKA (reference sequence). Trimming removed 5 bases at V and 6 bases at J, with 17 bases between. This CDR3 has 14 residues.

The specimen was PBMCs from the stem cell graft donor, collected from the stem cell graft. The V gene is TRBV20-1, the J gene TRBJ2-1, with D perhaps TRBD2 (6 bases). The source of this sequence is a human donor who donated a stem cell graft to a child with acute lymphoblastic leukemia. CDR3: CSAQGLTGVNEQFF. The CDR3 nucleotides read TGCAGTGCTCAAGGACTAACGGGGGTCAATGAGCAGTTCTTC.